One T cell receptor beta chain is described in this entry. Its antigen is unidentified. Ophthalmopathy cases scored 3 or more on the Clinical Activity Score and 4 or more on NOSPECS grade, with duration below 3 months. Germline V gives CDR1 DFQATT, CDR2 SNEGSKA (reference sequence). The CDR3 totals 15 residues. The J segment lost 2 bases and the V segment lost 6 bases, leaving 11 bases of the junction unmatched. The source of the sample is a study of T cells in Graves' hyperthyroidism and ophthalmopathy. The TCR beta CDR3 regions underwent amplification using RNA transcripts as the source. A set of HTBI primers served as the primers for a first-round RT-PCR of the TCR CDR3. TCRdb re-called the multiplex PCR reads with MiXCR, one entry per CDR3 protein. The sample yields 330,000 or so distinct CDR3 sequences, 15% to 20% seen once. Overall study results and limits: Also found in blood were most expanded thyroid clonotypes above 0.001.

The clonotype comes from a man in his fifties or sixties with Graves' ophthalmopathy. V usage is TRBV20-1 and J usage is TRBJ2-3; TRBD1 aligns across 7 bases. The sequencing input was blood. The CDR3 bases are TGCAGTGCAACCGCACTACAGGGGCTCACAGATACGCAGTATTTT. Translating it yields CSATALQGLTDTQYF.